Listed below are T cell receptor beta chains from one sample, sequenced in a study of T cell responses to AZD1222 COVID-19 vaccine. Measured with immunoSEQ multiplex PCR; TCRdb has only the in-frame clones, and not every one. The profile covers under 200,000 clones, with 90% appearing a single time and around 1.5% taken by the ten largest. The sequencing used peripheral blood, collected on day 0 of AZD1222 vaccination. The source of these receptors is an adult in good health. CDR3s include the opening cysteine and the closing phenylalanine or tryptophan. The order of the fields is clone size, J gene, D gene, V gene, CDR3 protein, CDR3 DNA. A D gene is named only where the DNA matches it firmly. Where a row states a size, it is once, few, many or the class of an expanded clone; other rows omit it.

size: -
J: TRBJ2-2
D: TRBD2
V: TRBV7-9
CDR3: CASSLARSSGVTSGELFF
DNA: TGTGCCAGCAGCTTAGCGCGTAGTAGCGGGGTCACCTCCGGGGAGCTGTTTTTT

size: -
J: TRBJ2-1
D: -
V: TRBV7-9
CDR3: CASSPSYNEQFF
DNA: TGTGCCAGCAGCCCCTCCTACAATGAGCAGTTCTTC

size: -
J: TRBJ2-3
D: TRBD2
V: TRBV5-4
CDR3: CASSLARAGGRDTQYF
DNA: TGTGCCAGCAGCTTGGCCCGAGCGGGGGGGAGGGATACGCAGTATTTT

size: -
J: TRBJ1-1
D: -
V: TRBV11-3
CDR3: CASSYYMNTEAFF
DNA: TGTGCCAGCAGCTACTACATGAACACTGAAGCTTTCTTT

size: -
J: TRBJ1-1
D: -
V: TRBV15
CDR3: CATSRSPEREAFF
DNA: TGTGCCACCAGCAGAAGCCCCGAACGCGAAGCTTTCTTT

size: few
J: TRBJ2-1
D: TRBD2
V: TRBV6-5
CDR3: CASSYERGNNEQFF
DNA: TGTGCCAGCAGTTACGAGCGGGGGAACAATGAGCAGTTCTTC

size: -
J: TRBJ1-2
D: -
V: TRBV5-1
CDR3: CASSLAISNYGYTF
DNA: TGCGCCAGCAGCTTGGCCATTTCTAACTATGGCTACACCTTC

size: few
J: TRBJ1-6
D: -
V: TRBV6-5
CDR3: CASSYPGTEIF
DNA: TGTGCCAGCAGTTACCCCGGGACCGAGATCTTT

size: -
J: TRBJ2-5
D: -
V: TRBV7-9
CDR3: CASSLVGGSTQETQYF
DNA: TGTGCCAGCAGCTTAGTCGGCGGGTCAACCCAAGAGACCCAGTACTTC

size: -
J: TRBJ2-1
D: -
V: TRBV21-1
CDR3: CASSSPRGREGPNEQFF
DNA: TGTGCCAGCAGCTCCCCCCGAGGCAGGGAGGGTCCCAATGAGCAGTTCTTC

size: -
J: TRBJ1-5
D: -
V: TRBV6-2/TRBV6-3
CDR3: CASSPITVYNQPQHF
DNA: TGTGCCAGCAGTCCCATAACAGTCTACAATCAGCCCCAGCATTTT

size: -
J: TRBJ2-7
D: TRBD2
V: TRBV28
CDR3: CASSFFGRELNSYEQYF
DNA: TGTGCCAGCAGTTTTTTCGGGCGGGAGCTCAACTCCTACGAGCAGTACTTC

size: few
J: TRBJ2-1
D: -
V: TRBV2
CDR3: CASKRTYNEQFF
DNA: TGTGCCAGCAAGAGAACCTACAATGAGCAGTTCTTC

size: -
J: TRBJ2-5
D: TRBD1
V: TRBV29-1
CDR3: CSVAEQGSRETQYF
DNA: TGCAGCGTTGCGGAACAGGGGAGCAGAGAGACCCAGTACTTC

size: -
J: TRBJ2-1
D: -
V: TRBV4-3
CDR3: CASSQDSRGAVYNEQFF
DNA: TGCGCCAGCAGCCAAGATAGTAGGGGGGCGGTCTACAATGAGCAGTTCTTC

size: once
J: TRBJ2-2
D: -
V: TRBV24-1
CDR3: CATKAGGNTGELFF
DNA: TGTGCCACTAAAGCCGGGGGGAACACCGGGGAGCTGTTTTTT

size: -
J: TRBJ1-1
D: -
V: TRBV5-6
CDR3: CASSTERDTEAFF
DNA: TGTGCCAGCAGCACTGAACGGGACACTGAAGCTTTCTTT

size: medium-sized
J: TRBJ1-6
D: -
V: TRBV6-1
CDR3: CASSETGTNSPLHF
DNA: TGTGCCAGCAGTGAAACAGGGACAAATTCACCCCTCCACTTT

size: -
J: TRBJ1-5
D: -
V: TRBV28
CDR3: CASSSTGIYSNQPQHF
DNA: TGTGCCAGCAGTTCCACCGGGATATATAGCAATCAGCCCCAGCATTTT

size: -
J: TRBJ1-2
D: TRBD1
V: TRBV5-4
CDR3: CATFLGGAGYGYTF
DNA: TGTGCCACCTTCTTAGGGGGCGCGGGGTATGGCTACACCTTC

size: -
J: TRBJ1-3
D: TRBD1
V: TRBV14
CDR3: CASSQTGGGGNTIYF
DNA: TGTGCCAGCAGCCAGACAGGGGGCGGTGGAAACACCATATATTTT

size: -
J: TRBJ2-3
D: -
V: TRBV4-1
CDR3: CASSQEKGPSTDTQYF
DNA: TGCGCCAGCAGCCAAGAAAAGGGACCAAGCACAGATACGCAGTATTTT